These T cell receptor beta chains were read from a single sample in a study of blood T cell repertoires in COVID-19. The assay was immunoSEQ multiplex PCR, and TCRdb's table has in-frame clones only and misses some. This sample has some 330,000 clones, with approximately 87% found just once. Sequenced sample: peripheral blood. These receptors all stem from a woman in her forties or fifties with active or convalescent COVID-19. Each CDR3 is given with its conserved first and last residue. A D gene is named only where the DNA matches it firmly. Size is omitted from some rows. Given values are once, few, many or a class for expanded clones.

TRBV2	TRBD2	TRBJ2-3	-	CASSGDTSGRTDTQYF	TGTGCCAGCAGTGGCGACACTAGCGGGAGAACAGATACGCAGTATTTT
TRBV7-8	TRBD2	TRBJ2-7	-	CASSRGLAGGLYTYEQYF	TGTGCCAGCAGCAGGGGACTAGCGGGGGGGTTGTACACCTACGAGCAGTACTTC
TRBV11-1	TRBD1	TRBJ1-1	-	CASSPRTGYTEAFF	TGTGCCAGCAGCCCTCGGACAGGATACACTGAAGCTTTCTTT
TRBV28	TRBD1	TRBJ1-6	-	CASSFGTGKGYNSPLHF	TGTGCCAGCAGTTTCGGGACAGGGAAGGGTTATAATTCACCCCTCCACTTT
TRBV4-1	TRBD2	TRBJ2-1	few	CASSQLPTSGGAGDEQFF	TGCGCCAGCAGCCAACTCCCGACTAGCGGGGGGGCAGGTGATGAGCAGTTCTTC
TRBV24-1	TRBD1	TRBJ2-2	-	CATSGPEQGAGELFF	TGTGCCACCAGTGGTCCAGAACAGGGGGCCGGGGAGCTGTTTTTT
TRBV18	TRBD2	TRBJ2-1	-	CATSILLAGEYDEQFF	TGTGCCACATCGATCCTCCTAGCGGGAGAGTACGATGAGCAGTTCTTC
TRBV6-2/TRBV6-3	TRBD1	TRBJ2-7	-	CASSYQYGTGDRFSYEQYF	TGTGCCAGCAGTTACCAATATGGGACAGGGGACCGTTTCTCCTACGAGCAGTACTTC
TRBV9	TRBD2	TRBJ2-1	-	CASSVGLATYNEQFF	TGTGCCAGCAGCGTTGGACTAGCGACCTACAATGAGCAGTTCTTC
TRBV11-2	-	TRBJ2-2	-	CASIGGLNTGELFF	TGTGCCAGCATAGGCGGGCTTAACACCGGGGAGCTGTTTTTT
TRBV6-5	TRBD2	TRBJ2-1	few	CASIRTSGGYNEQFF	TGTGCCAGCATTAGGACTAGCGGGGGTTACAATGAGCAGTTCTTC
TRBV25-1	-	TRBJ1-6	-	CASSEYEGTSSPLHF	TGTGCCAGCAGTGAATATGAGGGAACGAGTTCACCCCTCCACTTT
TRBV5-8	-	TRBJ2-1	-	CASSLALSSYNEQFF	TGTGCCAGCAGCTTGGCACTAAGCTCCTACAATGAGCAGTTCTTC
TRBV19	-	TRBJ1-6	few	CASSISGGAYDSPLHF	TGTGCCAGTAGTATATCTGGAGGGGCCTATGATTCACCCCTCCACTTT
TRBV28	-	TRBJ1-4	-	CAIHRSGVNEKLFF	TGTGCCATCCACCGCTCCGGGGTTAATGAAAAACTGTTTTTT
TRBV6-2/TRBV6-3	-	TRBJ1-2	-	CASSHGQPNLYGYTF	TGTGCCAGCAGTCACGGACAGCCGAACCTCTATGGCTACACCTTC
TRBV10-3	TRBD2	TRBJ2-3	-	CAISGASGRSSTDTQYF	TGTGCCATCAGTGGGGCTAGCGGGAGATCTAGCACAGATACGCAGTATTTT
TRBV4-1	-	TRBJ1-5	-	CASSHSGNQPQHF	TGCGCCAGCAGCCATTCTGGCAATCAGCCCCAGCATTTT
TRBV7-8	TRBD1	TRBJ1-1	-	CASSPSGLGQAVVVLEAFF	TGTGCCAGCAGCCCCTCCGGCTTAGGACAGGCGGTCGTCGTATTGGAAGCTTTCTTT
TRBV6-6	-	TRBJ2-7	-	CASSYRTAYEQYF	TGTGCCAGCAGTTACAGGACAGCATACGAGCAGTACTTC
TRBV5-1	-	TRBJ2-7	few	CASSLDPKLDYEQYF	TGCGCCAGCAGCTTGGATCCCAAGCTTGACTACGAGCAGTACTTC
TRBV11-2	-	TRBJ2-1	-	CASSFNGDSSYNEQFF	TGTGCCAGCAGCTTTAACGGGGATAGCTCCTACAATGAGCAGTTCTTC
TRBV28	TRBD1	TRBJ1-4	-	CASSSSGGAGEKLFF	TGTGCCAGCAGTTCATCAGGGGGCGCGGGGGAAAAACTGTTTTTT
TRBV7-8	TRBD1	TRBJ1-1	-	CASSLSRDRKITGTEAFF	TGTGCCAGCAGCTTGTCCCGGGACAGGAAAATAACGGGCACTGAAGCTTTCTTT
TRBV6-2/TRBV6-3	-	TRBJ2-3	-	CASSYQGSRGVKDTQYF	TGTGCCAGCAGTTACCAAGGGAGCAGGGGTGTAAAAGATACGCAGTATTTT
TRBV5-1	TRBD2	TRBJ2-5	-	CASSTSAGEAETQYF	TGCGCCAGCAGCACCTCAGCGGGAGAGGCAGAGACCCAGTACTTC
TRBV27	-	TRBJ1-5	-	CASSPRQVNNQPQHF	TGTGCCAGCAGTCCCCGACAGGTAAACAATCAGCCCCAGCATTTT
TRBV7-8	-	TRBJ2-3	-	CASSPRRFGATDTQYF	TGTGCCAGCAGCCCTCGTCGTTTTGGGGCGACAGATACGCAGTATTTT
TRBV2	TRBD2	TRBJ2-1	-	CASSVASGVNEQFF	TGTGCCAGCAGTGTGGCTAGCGGGGTAAATGAGCAGTTCTTC
TRBV5-4	-	TRBJ2-5	-	CASSLPGKETQYF	TGTGCCAGCAGCTTGCCGGGTAAAGAGACCCAGTACTTC
TRBV6-5	-	TRBJ1-2	-	CASSPGSGSYGYTF	TGTGCCAGCAGCCCCGGGTCAGGGTCCTATGGCTACACCTTC
TRBV6-5	-	TRBJ1-1	-	CASSTREKVTEAFF	TGTGCCAGCAGTACGCGGGAGAAGGTCACTGAAGCTTTCTTT
TRBV6-6	TRBD1	TRBJ2-5	once	CASIGQGETMAQYF	TGTGCCAGCATTGGACAGGGCGAAACTATGGCCCAGTACTTC
TRBV5-5	TRBD1	TRBJ2-5	-	CASSPVVGTGVETQYF	TGTGCCAGCAGCCCCGTCGTAGGGACAGGGGTGGAGACCCAGTACTTC
TRBV7-9	-	TRBJ2-1	-	CASSPGEGVGYNEQFF	TGTGCCAGCAGCCCCGGCGAGGGTGTCGGCTACAATGAGCAGTTCTTC
TRBV9	-	TRBJ2-3	-	CASSYRGGDEADTQYF	TGTGCCAGCAGCTACCGAGGGGGAGATGAGGCAGATACGCAGTATTTT
TRBV27	-	TRBJ2-7	-	CASSFKQAEQYF	TGTGCCAGCAGTTTTAAGCAGGCTGAGCAGTACTTC
TRBV7-2	-	TRBJ2-7	-	CASSLAVDSLYEQYF	TGTGCCAGCAGCTTAGCGGTGGACAGCCTCTACGAGCAGTACTTC
TRBV20-1	-	TRBJ1-5	once	CSASEDQPQHF	TGCAGTGCTTCAGAGGATCAGCCCCAGCATTTT
TRBV18	-	TRBJ2-3	-	CASSPPWPGNTDTQYF	TGTGCCAGCTCACCACCCTGGCCAGGGAACACAGATACGCAGTATTTT
TRBV11-3	-	TRBJ1-1	-	CASSSTSFTEAFF	TGTGCCAGCAGCTCAACGAGCTTCACTGAAGCTTTCTTT
TRBV19	-	TRBJ1-1	once	CASNSRLTVNTEAFF	TGTGCCAGTAACTCTCGACTGACGGTGAACACTGAAGCTTTCTTT
TRBV6-6	-	TRBJ2-1	many	CASLTGYNEQFF	TGTGCCAGTTTGACGGGCTACAATGAGCAGTTCTTC
TRBV4-3	TRBD1	TRBJ2-2	-	CASSPSGQGSRELFF	TGCGCCAGCAGCCCTTCCGGACAGGGATCGCGGGAGCTGTTTTTT
TRBV27	TRBD2	TRBJ2-1	-	CASSPGTRGGNEQFF	TGTGCCAGCAGCCCCGGGACTAGAGGAGGCAATGAGCAGTTCTTC
TRBV4-2	TRBD1	TRBJ2-7	once	CASSQALGTASYEQYF	TGTGCCAGCAGCCAAGCCCTCGGGACAGCCTCCTACGAGCAGTACTTC
TRBV12-3/TRBV12-4	-	TRBJ2-5	-	CASSLVAETQYF	TGTGCCAGCAGTTTAGTGGCAGAGACCCAGTACTTC
TRBV5-1	-	TRBJ1-2	-	CASSLPGGATEGYTF	TGCGCCAGCAGCTTGCCGGGGGGCGCAACAGAAGGCTACACCTTC
TRBV7-9	TRBD1	TRBJ2-6	-	CASSLQGAKGANVLTF	TGTGCCAGCAGCTTACAGGGGGCAAAGGGGGCCAACGTCCTGACTTTC
TRBV6-5	-	TRBJ2-3	-	CASRGSSTDTQYF	TGTGCCAGCAGGGGTAGCAGCACAGATACGCAGTATTTT
TRBV7-9	-	TRBJ1-5	-	CASSLGEQPQHF	TGTGCCAGCAGCTTAGGGGAGCAGCCCCAGCATTTT
TRBV4-1	TRBD1	TRBJ2-1	-	CASSQPLTGGSYNEQFF	TGCGCCAGCAGCCAGCCGTTAACAGGGGGCTCCTACAATGAGCAGTTCTTC
TRBV7-7	-	TRBJ2-5	-	CASSLGPADQETQYF	TGTGCTAGCAGCTTAGGGCCAGCGGACCAAGAGACCCAGTACTTC
TRBV27	TRBD2	TRBJ2-5	-	CASRAGTSGGYETQYF	TGTGCCAGCAGGGCCGGGACTAGCGGGGGGTATGAGACCCAGTACTTC
TRBV12-3/TRBV12-4	TRBD1	TRBJ1-5	-	CASSWDRNQPQHF	TGTGCCAGCAGTTGGGACAGGAATCAGCCCCAGCATTTT
TRBV28	TRBD1	TRBJ1-4	-	CASASAGQGDEKLFF	TGTGCCAGCGCCTCGGCGGGACAGGGGGATGAAAAACTGTTTTTT
TRBV2	-	TRBJ1-3	-	CASSASGGGGNTIYF	TGTGCCAGCAGTGCGTCGGGGGGCGGTGGAAACACCATATATTTT
TRBV10-3	TRBD2	TRBJ2-3	-	CAISETLAGGLDTQYF	TGTGCCATCAGTGAGACCTTAGCGGGGGGGCTGGATACGCAGTATTTT
TRBV12-3/TRBV12-4	TRBD1	TRBJ1-2	-	CASSLKGAVGYTF	TGTGCCAGCAGTTTAAAGGGGGCAGTTGGCTACACCTTC